Below, 18 T cell receptor beta chains from the same sample are listed, as sequenced in a study of cytomegalovirus exposure and HLA in healthy donors. Libraries were prepared by immunoSEQ multiplex PCR; TCRdb keeps only in-frame clonotypes and omits some of them. The data show some 340,000 clones, around 90% seen once. The sample taken for sequencing was PBMCs. Every receptor here comes from a woman between 25 and 40 years old in good health and CMV-seropositive.

The chain is built from TRBV28 and TRBJ2-7; D not certain. From germline, CDR1 is MDHEN and CDR2 SYDVKM. This CDR3 has 13 amino acids. Deletions cut 8 bases from V and 0 bases from J, with 11 bases between. CDR3 loop: CASSRDNSYEQYF. The CDR3 DNA reads TGTGCCAGCTCCCGTGACAACTCCTACGAGCAGTACTTC.

The CDR3 sequence: CASSQDGAFQETQYF. The CDR3 nucleotides read TGCGCCAGCAGCCAAGATGGGGCTTTCCAAGAGACCCAGTACTTC. The J gene is TRBJ2-5, the V gene TRBV4-3; D is perhaps TRBD1 (5 bases). Germline V gene lookup returns CDR1 LGHNA and CDR2 YSLEER. V lost 0 bases, J lost 1 base, and 9 bases lay in between. CDR3 size: 15 residues.

The chain employs TRBV28 and TRBJ2-7; TRBD1 agrees at 7 bases. V trimming: 3 bases; J trimming: 0 bases; junction bases outside the gene matches: 11. From germline, CDR1 is MDHEN and CDR2 SYDVKM. This CDR3 comprises 17 residues. This CDR3 reads CASSLGIGQESSYEQYF. The CDR3 DNA follows: TGTGCCAGCAGTTTGGGGATAGGACAGGAGAGCTCCTACGAGCAGTACTTC.

This clone was seen a few times. The chain couples TRBV2 to TRBJ2-7, with D maybe TRBD1 (5 bases). Looked up from germline, CDR1 is SNHLY and CDR2 is FYNNEI. Trimming cost V 6 bases and J 6 bases, with 18 bases left between them. The CDR3 is made up of 14 amino acids. CDR3 sequence reads: CASSDGRVDPEQYF. The DNA for the CDR3 is TGTGCCAGCAGCGACGGCAGGGTCGATCCCGAGCAGTACTTC.

V and J are TRBV2 and TRBJ1-1; the D gene is possibly TRBD1 (5 bases). The CDR3 totals 14 residues. V was trimmed by 2 bases and J by 1 base, leaving 8 bases between them. CDR1 and CDR2 from the germline V gene are SNHLY and FYNNEI. The DNA of the CDR3 is TGTGCCAGCAGTGAATTTAGGGGGAACACTGAAGCTTTCTTT. Amino acids: CASSEFRGNTEAFF.

V usage is TRBV4-2 and J usage is TRBJ2-3, with 7 bases matching TRBD1. The CDR3 length is 15 residues. Unmatched junction bases numbered 5, after V lost 3 bases and J lost 2 bases. Germline V gives CDR1 LGHNA, CDR2 YNFKEQ. CDR3: CASSQGTADTDTQYF. The CDR3, as DNA: TGTGCCAGCAGCCAGGGGACAGCTGACACAGATACGCAGTATTTT.

This chain joins TRBV2 and TRBJ2-2; 9 bases are a match to TRBD1. The CDR3 has 18 amino acids. The germline gives CDR1 SNHLY, CDR2 FYNNEI. Trimming at V came to 3 bases and at J to 6 bases, leaving 14 bases not matched to a gene. CDR3 sequence reads: CASSEFPPGQGFPGELFF. DNA of the CDR3: TGTGCCAGCAGTGAGTTCCCTCCGGGACAGGGTTTTCCCGGGGAGCTGTTTTTT.

This clone occurred a few times. The chain recombines TRBV7-9 with TRBJ1-6; no reliable D call. The CDR3 loop spans 14 amino acids. CDR1 SEHNR and CDR2 FQNEAQ come from the germline V gene (reference sequence). The V and J ends lost 1 base and 10 bases respectively, with 11 bases between them. The CDR3 DNA follows: TGTGCCAGCAGCTTAGGACTAGAAAGCTCACCCCTCCACTTT. It is translated as CASSLGLESSPLHF.

This clone was found once. The genes are TRBV28 and TRBJ2-5, with D unresolved. Germline CDR1 reads MDHEN; CDR2 reads SYDVKM. V lost 2 bases and J lost 1, with 5 bases in between. This CDR3 region has 13 residues. CDR3 DNA: TGTGCCAGCAGTTTAAGAGGCCAAGAGACCCAGTACTTC. This sequence encodes CASSLRGQETQYF.

V usage is TRBV11-2 and J usage is TRBJ2-7; D remains unclear. The germline V and J ends were trimmed by 0 bases and 4 bases, with 4 bases remaining between them. The length of the CDR3 is 12 residues. Germline V CDR1 and CDR2: SGHAT, FQNNGV. This CDR3 is CASSLDGYEQYF. CDR3 nucleotide sequence: TGTGCCAGCAGCTTAGATGGGTACGAGCAGTACTTC.

The V call is TRBV27, the J call TRBJ2-5, with 13 bases fitting TRBD2. This CDR3 has 16 amino acids. J gave up 5 bases and V 3 bases, and 6 bases lay outside the gene matches. Looked up from germline, CDR1 is MNHEY and CDR2 is SMNVEV (reference sequence). CDR3 nucleotides: TGTGCCAGCAGTTTCGGGACTAGCGGGACGCGGGAGACCCAGTACTTC. Its translation: CASSFGTSGTRETQYF.

The V and J genes are TRBV18 and TRBJ1-2; D is unclear. The CDR3 loop spans 14 amino acids. Germline V gene data show CDR1 as KGHSH and CDR2 as LQKENI. The V end lost 0 bases, the J end lost 2 bases, and 7 bases lay between the germline ends. The CDR3 sequence: CASSPPWENYGYTF. The CDR3 nucleotides are TGTGCCAGCTCACCACCGTGGGAGAACTATGGCTACACCTTC.

The rearrangement links TRBV5-5 to TRBJ2-6, with unresolved D. Germline V CDR1 and CDR2: SGHKS, YYEKEE (reference sequence). V was shortened by 0 bases and J by 0 bases, with 7 bases between the two germline ends. The CDR3 is 16 residues long. CDR3 loop: CASSLVKPSGANVLTF. CDR3 nucleotides: TGTGCCAGCAGCTTGGTGAAGCCCTCTGGGGCCAACGTCCTGACTTTC.

This clone was seen only a few times. The V call is TRBV9, the J call TRBJ2-2, with D maybe TRBD1 (6 bases). Germline assignment: CDR1 SGDLS and CDR2 YYNGEE. The CDR3 contains 14 residues. V was shortened by 0 bases and J by 5 bases, with 8 bases between the two germline ends. The CDR3 coding sequence is TGTGCCAGCAGCGTAGCAGGGGCGACCGGGGAGCTGTTTTTT. This translates into CASSVAGATGELFF.

This sequence joins TRBV5-4 and TRBJ1-2; TRBD1 matches at 9 bases. Unmatched junction bases numbered 3, after V lost 6 bases and J lost 6 bases. From germline, CDR1 is SGHNT and CDR2 YYREEE (reference sequence). The CDR3 has 12 amino acids. CDR3 in amino acids: CASTQGANGYTF. The DNA for the CDR3 is TGTGCCAGCACACAGGGGGCGAATGGCTACACCTTC.

The chain recombines TRBV28 with TRBJ2-1; no definite D call. Germline V CDR1 and CDR2: MDHEN, SYDVKM. The V end lost 4 bases, the J end lost 6 bases, and 16 bases lay between the germline ends. This CDR3 is built from 15 residues. The CDR3 protein is CASSSPVVGGNEQFF. As DNA, the CDR3 is TGTGCCAGCAGTTCACCAGTAGTAGGTGGCAATGAGCAGTTCTTC.

The chain links TRBV5-4 to TRBJ1-1; D call uncertain. With 0 bases removed from V and 3 bases from J, the gap between germline ends came to 9 bases. Germline-derived CDR1 and CDR2 are SGHNT and YYREEE (reference sequence). CDR3 size: 14 residues. The DNA of the CDR3 is TGTGCCAGCAGCTTGGGGTTGTCGGACACTGAAGCTTTCTTT. It translates to CASSLGLSDTEAFF.

V is TRBV6-6 and J is TRBJ2-7; TRBD2 is a possible D gene (5 bases). The length of the CDR3 is 14 residues. CDR1 and CDR2 from the germline V gene are MNHNY and SVGAGI (reference sequence). V lost 6 bases and J 0 bases, leaving 12 bases between the germline ends. The CDR3 protein is CASRPAVSSYEQYF. DNA of the CDR3: TGTGCCAGCAGACCAGCGGTGAGCTCCTACGAGCAGTACTTC.